A selection of T cell receptor beta chains follows, all from one sample in a study of OX40 agonist ivuxolimab in advanced cancers. This table comes from immunoSEQ multiplex PCR, and its TCRdb copy is limited to in-frame clones, with some not included. The table lists tens of thousands of clones, under 85% of them singletons. This specimen was CD4+ or CD8+ T cells sorted from blood, taken in a trial of the OX40 agonist ivuxolimab. Every receptor here comes from an adult with an advanced solid tumor such as melanoma, head and neck, liver or kidney cancer. Each CDR3 is given without its conserved first and last residue. Part of the rows lack a size; the others show once, few, many or a class for expanded clones.

CDR3 length | J gene | V gene | clone size | CDR3 protein
10 | TRBJ2-7 | TRBV2 | - | ASMGTVYEQY
14 | TRBJ1-2 | TRBV13 | - | ASSSNRDRANYGYT
12 | TRBJ1-4 | TRBV13 | - | ASSLRGNDEKLF
15 | TRBJ1-2 | TRBV7-9 | - | ASSLIPDFRQDYGYT
10 | TRBJ2-4 | TRBV5-5 | - | ASSLGENIQY
13 | TRBJ2-5 | TRBV7-8 | once | ASRPNTGNQETQY
10 | TRBJ2-1 | TRBV9 | - | ASSEETNEQF
13 | TRBJ2-7 | TRBV7-2 | - | ASRDPREASYEQY
13 | TRBJ2-6 | TRBV6-6 | - | ASSYHSSGANVLT
11 | TRBJ1-5 | TRBV6-4 | few | ASSAGSNQPQH
14 | TRBJ2-7 | TRBV4-3 | - | ASSQSIQGAVHEQY
10 | TRBJ2-7 | TRBV5-4 | - | ASSSPMYEQY
13 | TRBJ1-5 | TRBV6-1 | - | ASSEGQGWNQPQH
15 | TRBJ2-7 | TRBV19 | - | ASSMSPGGAASSEQY
14 | TRBJ1-3 | TRBV2 | - | ASSQNPTGRGNTIY
15 | TRBJ2-5 | TRBV27 | - | ASSSAPGPPPGETQY
14 | TRBJ2-1 | TRBV5-8 | few | ASSPGDRGAYNEQF
15 | TRBJ1-5 | TRBV4-3 | - | ASSQDYPGPGNQPQH
11 | TRBJ1-1 | TRBV6-6 | once | ASSYEGTGEAF
13 | TRBJ2-7 | TRBV13 | - | ASSPSGTDPYEQY
12 | TRBJ2-7 | TRBV27 | - | ASSFVSGGEEQY
15 | TRBJ1-6 | TRBV2 | - | ASSFRDISSYNSPLH
11 | TRBJ2-5 | TRBV5-6 | - | AGGQGVTETQY
15 | TRBJ2-7 | TRBV4-3 | - | ASSQESIRDGAYEQY
10 | TRBJ1-1 | TRBV27 | - | ASSAVGARAF
13 | TRBJ2-1 | TRBV5-8 | - | ASSTGQGVYNEQF
13 | TRBJ1-4 | TRBV5-5 | - | ASSLDFGINEKLF
12 | TRBJ1-2 | TRBV4-1 | - | ASSQGLAGGGYT
11 | TRBJ1-1 | TRBV11-3 | few | ASSLSGRTEAF
12 | TRBJ1-5 | TRBV6-5 | - | ASSEWRSTQPQH
14 | TRBJ2-7 | TRBV11-2 | - | ASSQIPGQGIREQY
14 | TRBJ2-2 | TRBV9 | - | ASSPRASGGAGELF
17 | TRBJ2-3 | TRBV4-2 | - | ASSPGTSGGARYTDTQY
12 | TRBJ1-2 | TRBV4-2 | - | ASSQVSGEYGYT
14 | TRBJ1-2 | TRBV4-1 | - | ASSQDWSAANYGYT
14 | TRBJ1-2 | TRBV5-6 | - | ASSFTGPLSSYGYT
14 | TRBJ1-1 | TRBV2 | - | ATWTVRGLLGTEAF
13 | TRBJ2-3 | TRBV9 | - | AASSGAGFTDTQY
10 | TRBJ2-1 | TRBV6-5 | - | ASRAGGNEQF
12 | TRBJ1-2 | TRBV7-9 | few | ASSLGDTNYGYT
13 | TRBJ1-6 | TRBV4-3 | - | ASSQDTGRNSPLH
12 | TRBJ1-5 | TRBV6-5 | - | ASSPTGANQPQH
12 | TRBJ1-2 | TRBV13 | - | ASSRRDRIYGYT
15 | TRBJ2-4 | TRBV5-5 | - | ASSLGSNSLAKNIQY
10 | TRBJ2-7 | TRBV7-9 | - | ASTHSAYEQY
12 | TRBJ1-1 | TRBV10-3 | - | AISAGTGGLEAF
16 | TRBJ2-7 | TRBV7-9 | - | ASSSPPGWTGSFYEQY
13 | TRBJ1-1 | TRBV14 | - | ASSQDPGGYTEAF
13 | TRBJ2-1 | TRBV10-1 | - | ASSNTPGAYNEQF
13 | TRBJ2-7 | TRBV4-3 | - | ASSQGLAGPSEQY
12 | TRBJ1-2 | TRBV5-4 | once | ANSLQGLDYGYT
10 | TRBJ1-3 | TRBV25-1 | - | ASTEAGNTIY
12 | TRBJ2-7 | TRBV27 | - | ASSPRGPPNEQY
13 | TRBJ1-4 | TRBV27 | once | ASSPRQDFNEKLF